This T cell receptor beta chain was obtained from a study of blood T cells in healthy people across ages. Overall study findings and caveats: Unsorted PBMCs blocked a conclusive comparison of naive and antigen-experienced cells.

With 4 bases removed from V and 4 bases from J, the gap between germline ends came to 18 bases. CDR1 and CDR2 from the germline V gene are SQVTM and ANQGSEA. The CDR3 loop spans 15 amino acids. Together with a sample-barcoded 5' primer, a J-beta primer mix was included in a second PCR lasting roughly 6 to 12 cycles. Each CDR3 protein gets one entry after TCRdb re-called the 5' RACE reads with MiXCR. The sample records some 370,000 distinct CDR3 sequences, roughly half being singletons. As to this clonotype: What it binds is unknown.

Sequencing was carried out using blood. The TCR originated in a man aged 60 to 75 in good health. V usage is TRBV29-1 and J usage is TRBJ2-3, with D perhaps TRBD1 or TRBD2 (5 bases each). The CDR3 loop reads CSVGGWDRSADTQYF. The CDR3 DNA reads as TGCAGCGTTGGAGGATGGGACCGTAGTGCAGATACGCAGTATTTT.